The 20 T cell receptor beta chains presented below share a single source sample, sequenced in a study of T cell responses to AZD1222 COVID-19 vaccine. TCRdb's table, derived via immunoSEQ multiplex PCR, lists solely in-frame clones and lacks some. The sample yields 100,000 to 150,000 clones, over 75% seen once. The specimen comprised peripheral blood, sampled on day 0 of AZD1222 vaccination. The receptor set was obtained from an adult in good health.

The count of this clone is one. This CDR3 is CASSLMEGIFEQYF. The CDR3 DNA is TGTGCCAGCAGCTTAATGGAGGGGATCTTCGAGCAGTACTTC. V usage is TRBV7-2 and J usage is TRBJ2-7; D is perhaps TRBD2 (6 bases). The CDR3 length is 14 residues. The germline CDR1 and CDR2 sequences are SGHTA and FQGNSA. V lost 2 bases to trimming and J lost 6 bases, with 14 bases between them.

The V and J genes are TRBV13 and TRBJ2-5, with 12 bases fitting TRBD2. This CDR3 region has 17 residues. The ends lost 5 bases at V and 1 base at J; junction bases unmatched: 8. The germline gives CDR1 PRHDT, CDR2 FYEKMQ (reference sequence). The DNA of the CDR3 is TGTGCCAGCAGCGGCCCGCTAGCGGGGGGGCCCCAAGAGACCCAGTACTTC. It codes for CASSGPLAGGPQETQYF.

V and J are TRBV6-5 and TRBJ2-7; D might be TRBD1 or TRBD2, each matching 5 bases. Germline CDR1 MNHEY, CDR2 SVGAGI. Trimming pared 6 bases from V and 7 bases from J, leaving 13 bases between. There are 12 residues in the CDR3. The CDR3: CASSPGTAEQYF. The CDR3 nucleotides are TGTGCCAGCAGCCCCGGGACGGCTGAGCAGTACTTC.

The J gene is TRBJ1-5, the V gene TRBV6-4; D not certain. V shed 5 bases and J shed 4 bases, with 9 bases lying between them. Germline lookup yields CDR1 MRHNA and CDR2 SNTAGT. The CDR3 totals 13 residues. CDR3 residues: CASSPRENQPQHF. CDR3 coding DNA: TGTGCCAGCAGTCCCCGGGAGAATCAGCCCCAGCATTTT.

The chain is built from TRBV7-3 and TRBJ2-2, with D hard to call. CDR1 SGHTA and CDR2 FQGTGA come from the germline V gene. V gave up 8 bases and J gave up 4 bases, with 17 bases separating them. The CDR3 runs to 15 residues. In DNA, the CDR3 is TGTGCCAGCGAGAATCGGGTCGTGGCCACCGGGGAGCTGTTTTTT. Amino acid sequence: CASENRVVATGELFF.

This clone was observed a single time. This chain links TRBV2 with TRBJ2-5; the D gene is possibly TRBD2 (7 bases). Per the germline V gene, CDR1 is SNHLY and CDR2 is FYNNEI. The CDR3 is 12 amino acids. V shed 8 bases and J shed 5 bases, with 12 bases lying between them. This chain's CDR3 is CASGGGLETQYF. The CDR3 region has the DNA TGTGCCAGCGGGGGGGGGCTGGAGACCCAGTACTTC.

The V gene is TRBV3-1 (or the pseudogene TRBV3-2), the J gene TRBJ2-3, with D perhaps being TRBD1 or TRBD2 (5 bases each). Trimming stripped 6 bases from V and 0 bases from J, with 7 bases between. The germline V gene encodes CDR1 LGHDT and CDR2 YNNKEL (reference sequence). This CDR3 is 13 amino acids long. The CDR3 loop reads CASRRDSTDTQYF. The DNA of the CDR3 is TGTGCCAGCAGGAGGGACAGCACAGATACGCAGTATTTT.

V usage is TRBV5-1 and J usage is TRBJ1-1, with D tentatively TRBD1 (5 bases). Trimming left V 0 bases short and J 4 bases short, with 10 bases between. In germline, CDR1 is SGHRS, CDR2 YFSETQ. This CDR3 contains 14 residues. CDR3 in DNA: TGCGCCAGCAGCTTGGCTCAGGGTCCCACTGAAGCTTTCTTT. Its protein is CASSLAQGPTEAFF.

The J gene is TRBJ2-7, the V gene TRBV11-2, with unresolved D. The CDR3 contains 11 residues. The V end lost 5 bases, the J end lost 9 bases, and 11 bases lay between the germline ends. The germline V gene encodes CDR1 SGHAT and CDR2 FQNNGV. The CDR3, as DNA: TGTGCCAGCAGCATAACGCTGGGGCAGTACTTC. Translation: CASSITLGQYF.

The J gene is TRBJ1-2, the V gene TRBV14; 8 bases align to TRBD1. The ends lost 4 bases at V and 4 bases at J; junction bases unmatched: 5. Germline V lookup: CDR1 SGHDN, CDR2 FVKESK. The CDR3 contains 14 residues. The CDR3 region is CASSRWTGFYGYTF. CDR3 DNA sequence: TGTGCCAGCAGCCGATGGACAGGGTTCTATGGCTACACCTTC.

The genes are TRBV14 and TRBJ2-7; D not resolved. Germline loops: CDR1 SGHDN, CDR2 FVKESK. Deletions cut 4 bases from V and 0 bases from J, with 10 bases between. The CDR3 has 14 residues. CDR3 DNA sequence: TGTGCCAGCAGCCCACCTAGACGCTCCTACGAGCAGTACTTC. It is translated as CASSPPRRSYEQYF. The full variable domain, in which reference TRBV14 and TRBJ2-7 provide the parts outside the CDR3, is EAGVTQFPSHSVIEKGQTVTLRCDPISGHDNLYWYRRVMGKEIKFLLHFVKESKQDESGMPNNRFLAERTGGTYSTLKVQPAELEDSGVYFCASSPPRRSYEQYFGPGTRLTVT.

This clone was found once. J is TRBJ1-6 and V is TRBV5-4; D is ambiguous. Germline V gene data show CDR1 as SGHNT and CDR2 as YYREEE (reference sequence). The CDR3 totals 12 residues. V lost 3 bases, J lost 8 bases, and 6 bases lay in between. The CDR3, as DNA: TGTGCCAGCAGCTCACCTTATTCACCCCTCCACTTT. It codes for CASSSPYSPLHF. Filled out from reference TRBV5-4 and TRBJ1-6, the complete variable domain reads ETGVTQSPTHLIKTRGQQVTLRCSSQSGHNTVSWYQQALGQGPQFIFQYYREEENGRGNFPPRFSGLQFPNYSSELNVNALELDDSALYLCASSSPYSPLHFGNGTRLTVT.

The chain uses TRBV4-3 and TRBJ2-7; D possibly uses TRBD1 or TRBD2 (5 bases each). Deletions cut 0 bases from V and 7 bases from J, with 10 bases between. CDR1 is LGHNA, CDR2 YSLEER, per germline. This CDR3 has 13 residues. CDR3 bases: TGCGCCAGCAGCCAAGATTGGGGGAAAGAGCAGTACTTC. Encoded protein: CASSQDWGKEQYF.

The CDR3 is CASSPPLAGTDNEQFF. CDR3 in DNA: TGTGCCAGCTCACCTCCTCTCGCGGGGACCGACAATGAGCAGTTCTTC. The gene calls are TRBV18 and TRBJ2-1; the D gene is possibly TRBD2 (6 bases). Germline values: CDR1 KGHSH, CDR2 LQKENI. This CDR3 has 16 amino acids. The ends were cut back, 3 bases at V and 5 bases at J, with 17 bases in the middle.

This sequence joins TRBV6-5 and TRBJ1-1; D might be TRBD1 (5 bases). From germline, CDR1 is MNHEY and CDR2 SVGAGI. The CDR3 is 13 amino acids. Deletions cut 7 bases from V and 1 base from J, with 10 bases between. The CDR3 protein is CASIRTPNTEAFF. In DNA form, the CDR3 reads TGTGCCAGCATCAGGACACCGAACACTGAAGCTTTCTTT.

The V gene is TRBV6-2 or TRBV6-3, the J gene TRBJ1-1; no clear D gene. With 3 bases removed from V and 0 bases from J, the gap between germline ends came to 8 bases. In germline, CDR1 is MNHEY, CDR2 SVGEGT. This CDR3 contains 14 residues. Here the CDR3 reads CASSYLELNTEAFF. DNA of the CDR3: TGTGCCAGCAGTTATCTGGAATTGAACACTGAAGCTTTCTTT.

The CDR3 sequence is CASSDFGRTYEQYF. The DNA for the CDR3 is TGTGCCAGCAGTGACTTTGGACGGACCTACGAGCAGTACTTC. The chain joins TRBV6-2 or TRBV6-3 to TRBJ2-7; D is uncertain. CDR1 is MNHEY and CDR2 is SVGEGT in the germline V gene. The CDR3 spans 14 residues. Trimming shortened V by 5 bases and J by 2 bases, and 13 bases separated the two germline ends.

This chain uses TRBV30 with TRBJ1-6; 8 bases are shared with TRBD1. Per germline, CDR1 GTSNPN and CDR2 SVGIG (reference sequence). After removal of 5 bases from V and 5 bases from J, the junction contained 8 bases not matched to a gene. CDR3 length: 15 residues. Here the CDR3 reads CAWGTGGTNNSPLHF. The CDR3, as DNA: TGTGCCTGGGGAACAGGGGGAACAAATAATTCACCCCTCCACTTT.

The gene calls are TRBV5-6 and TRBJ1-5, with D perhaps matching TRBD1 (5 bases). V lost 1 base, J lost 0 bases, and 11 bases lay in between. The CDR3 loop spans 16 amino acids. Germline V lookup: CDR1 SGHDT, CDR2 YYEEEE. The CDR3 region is CASSLTGGYSNQPQHF. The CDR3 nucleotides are TGTGCCAGCAGCTTGACAGGAGGCTATAGCAATCAGCCCCAGCATTTT.

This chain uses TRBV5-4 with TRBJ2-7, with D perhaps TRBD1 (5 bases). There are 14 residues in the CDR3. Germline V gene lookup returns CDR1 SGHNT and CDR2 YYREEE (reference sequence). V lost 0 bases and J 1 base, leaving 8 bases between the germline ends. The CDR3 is CASSLGYRSYEQYF. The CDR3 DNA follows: TGTGCCAGCAGCTTGGGCTACAGGTCCTACGAGCAGTACTTC. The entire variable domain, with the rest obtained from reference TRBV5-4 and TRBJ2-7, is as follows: ETGVTQSPTHLIKTRGQQVTLRCSSQSGHNTVSWYQQALGQGPQFIFQYYREEENGRGNFPPRFSGLQFPNYSSELNVNALELDDSALYLCASSLGYRSYEQYFGPGTRLTVT.